This entry lists 27 T cell receptor beta chains sequenced from one sample in a study of beta chain features in type 1 diabetes (dated by TCRdb to the late 2010s). Broader findings and caveats from the paper: In all four CD4+ subsets, TCRB CDR3 length was moderately but significantly shorter in type 1 diabetes patients.

What these receptors recognize is not known. Library preparation was by the immunoSEQ multiplex PCR assay. The High Capacity cDNA Reverse Transcription Kit was used to reverse transcribe all of the isolated RNA, meaning that expressed TCRB transcripts were what got sequenced. Here the immuneACCESS table is served through TCRdb, limited to in-frame sequences with V and J called. Missing clones are a known gap in these copies; in checked studies unresolved V genes cover under half, and the rest lacks a known reason. The sample records 330,000 or so clones, approximately 12% of which are singletons. The ten biggest clones cover around 0.0099% of the sample. Sequenced sample: naive CD4+ T cells from blood. The cell subset or site label for this specimen denotes: true naive CD4+ T cells. Receptor source: a woman under 30 with type 1 diabetes.

The V gene is TRBV11-2, the J gene TRBJ1-1; 12 bases are shared with TRBD1. Germline V gene data show CDR1 as SGHAT and CDR2 as FQNNGV. The CDR3 is made up of 18 amino acids. Trimming took 1 base from V and 3 from J; bases not matched to a gene: 9. CDR3 nucleotides: TGTGCCAGCAGCTTAGGTTCCTTGGGACAGGGGGCGTACACTGAAGCTTTCTTT. Its protein is CASSLGSLGQGAYTEAFF. Based on the CDR3 plus reference TRBV11-2 and TRBJ1-1, the full variable domain is EAGVAQSPRYKIIEKRQSVAFWCNPISGHATLYWYQQILGQGPKLLIQFQNNGVVDDSQLPKDRFSAERLKGVDSTLKIQPAKLEDSAVYLCASSLGSLGQGAYTEAFFGQGTRLTVV.

The chain employs TRBV14 and TRBJ1-1; no reliable D call. This CDR3 spans 14 amino acids. V was cut by 1 base and J by 1 base, with 7 bases left in between. CDR1 is SGHDN and CDR2 is FVKESK in the germline V gene. CDR3 DNA: TGTGCCAGCAGCCAAGTGGGAGGGAACACTGAAGCTTTCTTT. Translated, it gives CASSQVGGNTEAFF.

The genes are TRBV4-3 and TRBJ1-4; D unresolved. The CDR3 is made up of 14 amino acids. CDR1 is LGHNA, CDR2 YSLEER, per germline. V lost 3 bases, J lost 4 bases, and 9 bases lay in between. The CDR3 spells CASSQQAFNEKLFF. The CDR3 nucleotides are TGCGCCAGCAGCCAGCAGGCTTTTAATGAAAAACTGTTTTTT.

V usage is TRBV27 and J usage is TRBJ2-5, with 8 bases that match TRBD1. V lost 6 bases, J lost 1 base, and 10 bases stayed unmatched. The CDR3 has 16 residues. The V gene's germline CDR1 is MNHEY and CDR2 SMNVEV (reference sequence). CDR3 coding DNA: TGTGCCAGCAGATCGACAGGGGTACACCCCCAAGAGACCCAGTACTTC. Translation: CASRSTGVHPQETQYF.

This clone was seen only a few times. V is TRBV4-2 and J is TRBJ2-5, with 8 bases matching TRBD2. This CDR3 is built from 21 residues. Germline loops: CDR1 LGHNA, CDR2 YNFKEQ. Trimming cost V 0 bases and J 2 bases; bases outside gene matches: 20. The DNA for the CDR3 is TGTGCCAGCAGCCAAGATCTCAGCGGGAGCGGTTTAAGCTCGGGGCAAGAGACCCAGTACTTC. Translation gives CASSQDLSGSGLSSGQETQYF.

V usage is TRBV9 and J usage is TRBJ2-2; a possible D gene is TRBD1 (6 bases). Between the trimmed V and J ends, which lost 3 bases and 5 bases, there was a span of 11 bases. CDR1 is SGDLS and CDR2 is YYNGEE in the germline V gene. The CDR3 covers 14 residues. CDR3 bases: TGTGCCAGCAGCGACAGGGTGGGAACCGGGGAGCTGTTTTTT. Translating it yields CASSDRVGTGELFF.

This chain links TRBV2 with TRBJ2-1, with 7 bases lining up with TRBD1. Germline assignment: CDR1 SNHLY and CDR2 FYNNEI. CDR3 length: 16 amino acids. V lost 2 bases and J lost 3; bases outside the gene matches: 7. Here the CDR3 DNA reads TGTGCCAGCAGTGAATCGACAGGGATGGGCTACAATGAGCAGTTCTTC. Protein product: CASSESTGMGYNEQFF.

This clone turned up a few times. The DNA for the CDR3 is TGTGCCAGTAGTATCGGGGAATCCTACGAGCAGTACTTC. Translated: CASSIGESYEQYF. This chain links TRBV19 with TRBJ2-7; D possibly corresponds to TRBD2 (5 bases). CDR1 is LNHDA and CDR2 is SQIVND in the germline V gene (reference sequence). V lost 3 bases and J lost 1, with 7 bases in between. The CDR3 spans 13 residues.

This clone occurred a few times. The chain is built from TRBV15 and TRBJ1-3; D gene unclear. Germline loops: CDR1 LNHNV, CDR2 YYDKDF (reference sequence). There are 13 residues in the CDR3. V was cut by 3 bases and J by 4 bases, with 7 bases left in between. CDR3 sequence reads: CATSRLTGNTIYF. Written as DNA, the CDR3 is TGTGCCACCAGCAGGCTTACAGGAAACACCATATATTTT.

The J gene is TRBJ2-3, the V gene TRBV9, with TRBD2 identical over 9 bases. CDR1 is SGDLS and CDR2 is YYNGEE in the germline V gene. With 3 bases clipped from V and 0 bases from J, the junction kept 2 bases outside the gene matches. This CDR3 contains 15 residues. The CDR3: CASSASGRSTDTQYF. The CDR3 nucleotides read TGTGCCAGCAGCGCGAGCGGGAGGAGCACAGATACGCAGTATTTT.

The genes are TRBV5-1 and TRBJ2-3, with 7 bases that match TRBD1. V lost 6 bases, J lost 2 bases, and 9 bases stayed unmatched. Germline CDR1 reads SGHRS; CDR2 reads YFSETQ. This CDR3 is built from 15 residues. In nucleotides, the CDR3 is TGCGCCAGCACCCCGGGACAGAGGCACACAGATACGCAGTATTTT. Encoded protein: CASTPGQRHTDTQYF.

This clone was picked up a small number of times. The chain uses TRBV5-4 and TRBJ2-3, with TRBD2 matching over 14 bases. Germline values: CDR1 SGHNT, CDR2 YYREEE (reference sequence). The CDR3 sequence is 17 residues long. With 4 bases clipped from V and 1 base from J, the junction kept 5 bases outside the gene matches. This CDR3 is CASSRTSGGSRTDTQYF. CDR3 sequence (DNA): TGTGCCAGCAGCCGGACTAGCGGGGGGTCTCGCACAGATACGCAGTATTTT.

Concerning this clone itself: In the same sample, other DNA sequences code for this CDR3. The chain recombines TRBV28 with TRBJ2-7; 9 nucleotides agree with TRBD2. CDR3 length: 14 residues. V lost 2 bases and J lost 2; bases outside the gene matches: 1. Germline V gene lookup returns CDR1 MDHEN and CDR2 SYDVKM. CDR3 region: CASSLAGGPYEQYF. DNA for the CDR3: TGTGCCAGCAGTTTAGCGGGAGGGCCCTACGAGCAGTACTTC.

J is TRBJ2-3 and V is TRBV19; TRBD1 matches 7 bases. V lost 6 bases, J lost 6 bases, and 9 bases stayed unmatched. The germline V gene has CDR1 LNHDA and CDR2 SQIVND (reference sequence). The CDR3 runs 14 residues. In DNA form, the CDR3 reads TGTGCCAGTAGCGAGACCTTCAGGGGGGATACGCAGTATTTT. Residues: CASSETFRGDTQYF.

The V call is TRBV5-4, the J call TRBJ2-3, with 10 nucleotides matching TRBD2. Germline lookup yields CDR1 SGHNT and CDR2 YYREEE (reference sequence). V lost 1 base and J lost 4; bases outside the gene matches: 6. The CDR3 covers 16 residues. CDR3 DNA: TGTGCCAGCAGCTTGCGCGAGCGGGGGGGCGCAGATACGCAGTATTTT. Amino acids: CASSLRERGGADTQYF.

This clone was counted only a few times. The gene calls are TRBV4-1 and TRBJ2-1; 9 nucleotides align to TRBD2. The germline gives CDR1 MGHRA, CDR2 YSYEKL. V trimming: 3 bases; J trimming: 2 bases; junction bases outside the gene matches: 5. The CDR3 length is 16 residues. The CDR3 sequence is CASSHPGTSTYNEQFF. The CDR3, as DNA: TGCGCCAGCAGCCACCCCGGGACTAGCACCTACAATGAGCAGTTCTTC.

The chain has TRBV7-2 and TRBJ2-7; 8 positions match TRBD2. This CDR3 is 15 amino acids long. Germline trimming cut 0 bases from V and 2 bases from J; bases unmatched to any gene: 3. The germline CDR1 and CDR2 sequences are SGHTA and FQGNSA. Here the CDR3 DNA reads TGTGCCAGCAGCTTAGCGCGGGGGGCGACCTACGAGCAGTACTTC. It specifies CASSLARGATYEQYF.

This clone has more than one count but fewer than ten. This chain links TRBV11-2 with TRBJ1-3; the match to TRBD1 covers 7 bases. The CDR3 loop spans 14 amino acids. Germline V gene sequence: CDR1 SGHAT, CDR2 FQNNGV. The V segment lost 6 bases and the J segment 8 bases; nucleotides outside the gene matches: 10. CDR3: CASRPDRVGHTIYF. DNA for the CDR3: TGTGCCAGCAGACCTGACAGGGTCGGACACACCATATATTTT.

This clone appeared a few times. The CDR3 spells CASSLRGEQYF. The CDR3, as DNA: TGTGCCAGCAGCTTAAGGGGAGAGCAGTACTTC. The V gene is TRBV5-4, the J gene TRBJ2-7, with a weak D call TRBD1 (5 bases). Deletions cut 2 bases from V and 7 bases from J, with 7 bases between. The CDR3 covers 11 residues. Germline CDR1 is SGHNT and CDR2 is YYREEE (reference sequence).

This clone was seen more than once but under ten times. The chain is built from TRBV7-2 and TRBJ2-3; D perhaps matches TRBD2 (5 bases). The CDR3 has 14 amino acids. Germline V gene lookup returns CDR1 SGHTA and CDR2 FQGNSA. Trimming left V 0 bases short and J 4 bases short, with 8 bases between. The CDR3 region has the DNA TGTGCCAGCAGCTTAGCGGGAGTCCCAGATACGCAGTATTTT. Translation gives CASSLAGVPDTQYF.

This clone was seen a handful of times. In the same sample, other DNA sequences code for this CDR3. The chain recombines TRBV7-9 with TRBJ2-5; no firm D call. This CDR3 contains 11 residues. CDR1 and CDR2 (germline): SEHNR, FQNEAQ (reference sequence). The V end lost 5 bases, the J end lost 4 bases, and 5 bases lay between the germline ends. CDR3 sequence (DNA): TGTGCCAGCAGCCCTTTAGAGACCCAGTACTTC. This encodes CASSPLETQYF.

This clone has more than one count but fewer than ten. V gene TRBV29-1 combines with J gene TRBJ2-2; the D gene is possibly TRBD1 (5 bases). The CDR3 contains 18 residues. The V gene's germline CDR1 is SQVTM and CDR2 ANQGSEA. Trimming shortened V by 1 base and J by 0 bases, and 18 bases separated the two germline ends. The CDR3 loop reads CSVEGARADSANTGELFF. In nucleotides, the CDR3 is TGCAGCGTTGAAGGCGCCAGGGCAGATTCCGCGAACACCGGGGAGCTGTTTTTT.

The chain employs TRBV30 and TRBJ2-5; 8 bases line up with TRBD1. With 4 bases clipped from V and 9 bases from J, the junction kept 10 bases outside the gene matches. The germline V gene encodes CDR1 GTSNPN and CDR2 SVGIG (reference sequence). This CDR3 has 13 amino acids. CDR3 sequence reads: CAWNGQGPGAQYF. CDR3 DNA sequence: TGTGCCTGGAACGGACAGGGCCCCGGTGCCCAGTACTTC.

This clone was found a few times. The CDR3: CASSQDGSGKLFF. In DNA form, the CDR3 reads TGCGCCAGCAGCCAAGATGGATCGGGGAAACTGTTTTTT. V gene TRBV4-3 combines with J gene TRBJ1-4; D gene unclear. The CDR3 spans 13 residues. Trimming took off 0 bases at V and 11 bases at J, with 10 bases between the two ends. Per the germline V gene, CDR1 is LGHNA and CDR2 is YSLEER.

V usage is TRBV4-2 and J usage is TRBJ2-3; D possibly corresponds to TRBD2 (5 bases). The CDR3 loop spans 15 amino acids. Germline assignment: CDR1 LGHNA and CDR2 YNFKEQ. V was pared by 0 bases and J by 4 bases, with 11 bases between. In nucleotides, the CDR3 is TGTGCCAGCAGCCAAGATCTTTTTAGCGCAGATACGCAGTATTTT. Residues: CASSQDLFSADTQYF.

The V call is TRBV4-1, the J call TRBJ1-4, with TRBD1 identical over 7 bases. The CDR3 extends over 17 amino acids. V lost 1 base to trimming and J lost 7 bases; unmatched junction nucleotides: 12. The germline V gene has CDR1 MGHRA and CDR2 YSYEKL. CDR3 nucleotides: TGCGCCAGCAGCCAAGTGGTGACAGGGAAAAGCGGTGAAAAACTGTTTTTT. Translating it yields CASSQVVTGKSGEKLFF.

In its sample, this clone was seen a few times. The V call is TRBV7-9, the J call TRBJ1-1; D possibly corresponds to TRBD1 (5 bases). Germline CDR1 and CDR2: SEHNR and FQNEAQ (reference sequence). The CDR3 runs 15 residues. V was trimmed by 5 bases and J by 4 bases, leaving 17 bases between them. CDR3 residues: CASSGAGETGTEAFF. CDR3 sequence (DNA): TGTGCCAGCAGCGGGGCCGGAGAAACCGGCACTGAAGCTTTCTTT.